This T cell receptor beta chain was captured by sequencing in a study of cytomegalovirus exposure and HLA in healthy donors. Study-level background: Of a few hundred genotyped donors, more than 75% grouped in the Caucasian-associated ancestry cluster.

Germline values: CDR1 SGHVS, CDR2 FQNEAQ. The V end was cut by 5 bases, the J end by 1 base, with 20 bases between. This CDR3 is built from 17 residues. Broader study findings: Whilst most TCR sequences proved rare, a subset of public TCRs occurred across many donors. Apart from CMV serostatus, no immune exposure information was available.

Notes on this clone: Its antigen is unidentified.

Primers included in the PCR were 60 Vbeta and 13 Jbeta primers. Profiling relied on immunoSEQ multiplex PCR, and the TCRdb table lists in-frame clones only, not all of them. The sample yields under 200,000 clones, roughly 73% seen once. The receptor's source is a woman younger than 45 in good health and CMV-seronegative. Input material: PBMCs. The rearrangement joins TRBV7-8 to TRBJ1-1, with D maybe TRBD1 (5 bases). The CDR3 loop is CASSPWIRGRRNTEAFF. The DNA for the CDR3 is TGTGCCAGCAGCCCGTGGATCCGGGGGAGGCGGAACACTGAAGCTTTCTTT.